This T cell receptor beta chain was obtained from a study of immune evolution from preneoplasia to lung adenocarcinoma. V was pared by 4 bases and J by 3 bases, with 6 bases between. The germline gives CDR1 LNHDA, CDR2 SQIVND (reference sequence). The CDR3 is 12 amino acids. Using immunoSEQ multiplex PCR, the repertoire was profiled, and TCRdb retains in-frame clones only, with some absent. The data hold 2,500 to 3,500 clones, with around 86% observed a single time. The count of this clone is one. The sequenced sample consisted of FFPE adjacent normal lung tissue. The chain couples TRBV19 to TRBJ1-2, with D unclear. The TCR was taken from a person aged 60-79 years with lung adenocarcinoma. In DNA, the CDR3 is TGTGCCAGTAGTAATAAGGACTATGGCTACACCTTC. This sequence encodes CASSNKDYGYTF.